This TCR beta chain came from a study of blood T cell repertoires in COVID-19. Study-level background: Samples of COVID-19 (acute and convalescent) were obtained from the United States, Italy and Spain.

The V gene's germline CDR1 is KGHDR and CDR2 SFDVKD. Deletions cut 4 bases from V and 4 bases from J, with 22 bases between. There are 17 residues in the CDR3. Profiled with immunoSEQ multiplex PCR; TCRdb holds only in-frame clones, not every one. The sample records over 300,000 clones, around 87% being singletons. This clonotype originated in a man between 18 and 29 years old with active or convalescent COVID-19. J is TRBJ2-7 and V is TRBV24-1; the D gene is possibly TRBD1 (5 bases). The sample consisted of peripheral blood. CDR3 residues: CATSDLSRQGLLYEQYF. The CDR3 coding sequence is TGTGCCACCAGTGACTTAAGTCGGCAGGGCCTTTTGTACGAGCAGTACTTC.